This T cell receptor beta chain is from a study of siplizumab effects on memory and regulatory T cells. The study, taken as a whole, reports: Controls showed an average of about 27% Treg-derived mappable alloreactive CD4+ clones, while siplizumab showed around 69%. The suppressive capacity of proliferating Tregs from siplizumab cultures remained unconfirmed.

Per sample, approximately 10^5 TCR templates underwent assay. Method: immunoSEQ multiplex PCR; TCRdb's copy keeps in-frame clones and lacks some. The table shows roughly 97,000 clones, with about 94% occurring only once. CDR1 is MNHNS and CDR2 is SASEGT in the germline V gene. The V segment lost 2 bases and the J segment 7 bases; nucleotides outside the gene matches: 8. The CDR3 sequence is 14 residues long. Note on this clone: Its target is not known.

The source is a human donor in good health. Source material: Tregs sorted from blood. The V call is TRBV6-1, the J call TRBJ2-7; 7 bases line up with TRBD1. CDR3 amino acids: CASSEFTGAGEQYF. The CDR3 coding sequence is TGTGCCAGCAGTGAATTCACAGGGGCAGGGGAGCAGTACTTC.